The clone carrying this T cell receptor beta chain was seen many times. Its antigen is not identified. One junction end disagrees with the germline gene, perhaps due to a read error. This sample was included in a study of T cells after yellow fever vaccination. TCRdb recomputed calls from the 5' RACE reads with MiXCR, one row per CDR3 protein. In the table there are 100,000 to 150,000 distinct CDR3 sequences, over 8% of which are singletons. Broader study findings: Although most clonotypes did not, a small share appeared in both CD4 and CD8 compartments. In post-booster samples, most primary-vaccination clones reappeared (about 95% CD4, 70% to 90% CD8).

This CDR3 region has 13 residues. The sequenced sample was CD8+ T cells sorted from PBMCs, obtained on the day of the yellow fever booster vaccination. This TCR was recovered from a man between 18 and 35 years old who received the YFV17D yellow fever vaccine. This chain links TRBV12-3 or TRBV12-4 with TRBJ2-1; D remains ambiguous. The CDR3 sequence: CASSLGGYNEQFF. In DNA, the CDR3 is TGTGCCAGCAGCTTAGGCGGCTACAATGAGCAGTTCTTC.